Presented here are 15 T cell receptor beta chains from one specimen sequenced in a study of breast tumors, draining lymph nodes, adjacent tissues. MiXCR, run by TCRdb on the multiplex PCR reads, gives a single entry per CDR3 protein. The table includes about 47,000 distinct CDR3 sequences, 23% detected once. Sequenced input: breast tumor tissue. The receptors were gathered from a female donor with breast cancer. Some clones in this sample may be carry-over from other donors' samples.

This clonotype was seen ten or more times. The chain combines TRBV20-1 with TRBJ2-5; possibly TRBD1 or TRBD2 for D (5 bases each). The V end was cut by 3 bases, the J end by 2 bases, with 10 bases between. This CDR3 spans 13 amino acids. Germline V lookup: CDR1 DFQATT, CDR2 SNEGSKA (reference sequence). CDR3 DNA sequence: TGCAGTGCTAGTTTATGGGGGCAAGAGACCCAGTACTTC. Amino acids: CSASLWGQETQYF.

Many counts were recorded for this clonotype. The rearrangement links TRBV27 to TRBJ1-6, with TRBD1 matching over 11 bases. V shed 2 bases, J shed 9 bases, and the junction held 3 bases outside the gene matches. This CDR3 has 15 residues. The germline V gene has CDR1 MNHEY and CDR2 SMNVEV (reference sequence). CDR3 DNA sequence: TGTGCCAGCAGTTTAGGGGGACAGGGGGTTTCACCCCTCCACTTT. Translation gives CASSLGGQGVSPLHF.

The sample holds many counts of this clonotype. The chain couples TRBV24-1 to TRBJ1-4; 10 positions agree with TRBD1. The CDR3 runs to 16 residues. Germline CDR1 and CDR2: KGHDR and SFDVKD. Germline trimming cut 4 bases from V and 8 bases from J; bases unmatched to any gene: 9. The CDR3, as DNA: TGTGCCACCAGTGACGTTACCGGGACAGGGGTAGAAAAACTGTTTTTT. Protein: CATSDVTGTGVEKLFF.

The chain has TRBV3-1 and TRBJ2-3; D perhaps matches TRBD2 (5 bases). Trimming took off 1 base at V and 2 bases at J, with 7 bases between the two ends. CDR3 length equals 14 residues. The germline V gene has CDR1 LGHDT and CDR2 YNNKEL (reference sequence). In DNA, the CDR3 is TGTGCCAGCAGCCAAGCGGGGTACACAGATACGCAGTATTTT. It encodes CASSQAGYTDTQYF.

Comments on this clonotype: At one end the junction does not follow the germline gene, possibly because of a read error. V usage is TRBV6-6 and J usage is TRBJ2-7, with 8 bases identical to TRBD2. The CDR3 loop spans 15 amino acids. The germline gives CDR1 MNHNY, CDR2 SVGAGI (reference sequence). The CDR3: CASSSPKAGAEEQYF. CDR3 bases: TGTGCCAGCAGTTCCCCCAAAGCGGGAGCGGAAGAGCAGTACTTT.

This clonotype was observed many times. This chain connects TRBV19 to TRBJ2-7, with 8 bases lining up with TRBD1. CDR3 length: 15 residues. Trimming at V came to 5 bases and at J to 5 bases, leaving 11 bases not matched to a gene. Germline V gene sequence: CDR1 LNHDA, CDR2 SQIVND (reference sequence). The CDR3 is CASSSPWTGKNEQYF. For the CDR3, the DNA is TGTGCCAGTAGTTCCCCTTGGACAGGGAAAAACGAGCAGTACTTC.

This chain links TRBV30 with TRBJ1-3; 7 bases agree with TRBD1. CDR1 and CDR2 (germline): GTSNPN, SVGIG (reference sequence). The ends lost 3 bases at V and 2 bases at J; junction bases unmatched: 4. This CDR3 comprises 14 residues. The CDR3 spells CAWRRQGTGNTIYF. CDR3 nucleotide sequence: TGTGCCTGGAGGCGACAGGGAACTGGAAACACCATATATTTT.

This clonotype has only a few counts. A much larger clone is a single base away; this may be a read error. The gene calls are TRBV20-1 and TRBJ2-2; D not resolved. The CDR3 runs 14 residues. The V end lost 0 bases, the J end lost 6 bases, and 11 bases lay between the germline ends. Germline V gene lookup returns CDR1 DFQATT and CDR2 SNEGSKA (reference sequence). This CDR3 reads CSARDLSHAGELFF. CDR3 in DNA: TGCAGTGCTAGAGACCTTTCCCACGCCGGGGAGCTGTTTTTT.

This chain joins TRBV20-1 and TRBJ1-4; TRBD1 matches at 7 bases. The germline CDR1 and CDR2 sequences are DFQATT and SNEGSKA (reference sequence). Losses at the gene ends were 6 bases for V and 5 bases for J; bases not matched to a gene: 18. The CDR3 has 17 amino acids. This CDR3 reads CSAQFAQGVGVNEKLFF. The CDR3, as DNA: TGCAGTGCCCAATTCGCGCAGGGGGTTGGGGTGAATGAAAAACTGTTTTTT.

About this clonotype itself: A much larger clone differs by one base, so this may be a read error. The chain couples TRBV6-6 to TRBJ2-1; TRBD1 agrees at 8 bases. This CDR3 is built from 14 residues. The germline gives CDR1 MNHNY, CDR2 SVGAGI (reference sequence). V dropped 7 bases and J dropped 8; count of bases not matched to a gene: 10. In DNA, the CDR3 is TGTGCCAGCACCAACGGACAGGGAAAGGATGAGCAGTTCTTC. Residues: CASTNGQGKDEQFF.

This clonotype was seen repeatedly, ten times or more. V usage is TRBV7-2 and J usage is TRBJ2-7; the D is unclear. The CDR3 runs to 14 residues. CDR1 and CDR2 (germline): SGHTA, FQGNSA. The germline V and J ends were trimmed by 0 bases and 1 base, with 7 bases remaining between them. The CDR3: CASSLAVQSYEQYF. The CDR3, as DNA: TGTGCCAGCAGCTTAGCGGTTCAGTCCTACGAGCAGTACTTC. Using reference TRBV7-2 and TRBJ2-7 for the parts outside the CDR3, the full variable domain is GAGVSQSPSNKVTEKGKDVELRCDPISGHTALYWYRQSLGQGLEFLIYFQGNSAPDKSGLPSDRFSAERTGGSVSTLTIQRTQQEDSAVYLCASSLAVQSYEQYFGPGTRLTVT.

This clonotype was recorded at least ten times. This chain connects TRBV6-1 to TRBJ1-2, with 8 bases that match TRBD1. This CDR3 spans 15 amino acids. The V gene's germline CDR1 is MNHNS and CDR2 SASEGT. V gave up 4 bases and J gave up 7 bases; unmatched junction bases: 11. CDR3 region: CASSVDRGPRSGYTF. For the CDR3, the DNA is TGTGCCAGCAGTGTAGACAGGGGTCCTAGGTCTGGCTACACCTTC.

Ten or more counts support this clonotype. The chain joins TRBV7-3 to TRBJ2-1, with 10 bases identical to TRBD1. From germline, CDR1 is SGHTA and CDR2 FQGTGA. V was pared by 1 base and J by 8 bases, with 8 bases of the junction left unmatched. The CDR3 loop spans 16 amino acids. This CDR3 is CASSLNLGQGKDEQFF. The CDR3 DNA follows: TGTGCCAGCAGCTTAAATCTGGGACAGGGGAAGGATGAGCAGTTCTTC.

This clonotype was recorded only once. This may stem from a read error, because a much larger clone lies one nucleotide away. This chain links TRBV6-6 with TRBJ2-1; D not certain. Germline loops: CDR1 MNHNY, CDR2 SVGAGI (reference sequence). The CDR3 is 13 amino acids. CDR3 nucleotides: TGTGCCAGCAGTTCCCAGGCCTACGATGAGCAGTTCTTC. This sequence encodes CASSSQAYDEQFF.

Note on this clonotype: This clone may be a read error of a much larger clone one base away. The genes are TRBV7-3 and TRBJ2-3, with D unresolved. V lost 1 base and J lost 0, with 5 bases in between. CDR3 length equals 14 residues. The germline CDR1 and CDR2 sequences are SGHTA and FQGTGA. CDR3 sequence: CASSLSRSTDTQYF. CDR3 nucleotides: TGTGCCAGCAGCTTAAGTCGGAGCACAGATACGCAGTATTTT.